This TCR beta chain was recorded in a study of blood T cell repertoires in COVID-19. Study information: Researchers got acute and convalescent COVID-19 samples from the United States, Italy and Spain. In each case, the material was cDNA or gDNA derived from T cells, B-cell-depleted T cells, or PBMCs.

Per the original methods: Scientists estimated how many nucleated cells there were by amplifying reference gene primers. Here immunoSEQ multiplex PCR was the method, and the copy in TCRdb shows in-frame clones only, minus some. V and J calls and clone size are those listed in that table; D and trimming were worked out from the DNA. The repertoire consists of roughly 99,000 clones, with 80% to 95% occurring once and the leading ten covering less than 1.5%. V was trimmed by 4 bases and J by 4 bases, leaving 12 bases between them. Looked up from germline, CDR1 is SNHLY and CDR2 is FYNNEI. The CDR3 extends over 14 amino acids.

Specimen: peripheral blood. The receptor was derived from a woman in her twenties or thirties with acute or convalescent COVID-19. V usage is TRBV2 and J usage is TRBJ2-3, with a possible D match to TRBD2 (6 bases). In DNA, the CDR3 is TGTGCCAGCAGTGTCCGGGAGAAGTCAGATACGCAGTATTTT. Its protein product is CASSVREKSDTQYF.